This T cell receptor (beta chain) comes out of a study of response to subunit inactivated influenza vaccine. The germline V gene has CDR1 SGHTA and CDR2 FQGNSA. The CDR3 consists of 16 residues. TCRdb processed the RT-PCR reads anew with MiXCR; each CDR3 protein has one entry. The top ten clones hold under 13% of a sample with around 850,000 distinct CDR3 sequences, under 20% of them seen once. Concerning this clonotype itself: Relative to the germline gene, one junction end is altered; a read error may explain this.

The material sequenced was PBMCs from blood, taken 5 days after vaccination. This chain joins TRBV7-2 and TRBJ1-6; a weak D match, TRBD1 (5 bases). The TCR sequence derives from a man in his fifties who received an inactivated influenza vaccine. CDR3 sequence reads: CASSLSQGSYNSPLNF. The CDR3 bases are TGTGCCAGCAGCTTATCTCAGGGTTCCTATAATTCACCCCTCAACTTT.